This TCR beta chain was identified during a study of blood T cell repertoires in COVID-19. The protocol was immunoSEQ multiplex PCR, while the TCRdb copy is restricted to in-frame clones and leaves out a portion. The sample lists 190,000 or so clones, roughly 78% occurring once. CDR1 SGHRS and CDR2 YFSETQ come from the germline V gene. CDR3 length: 16 amino acids. Unmatched junction bases numbered 6, after V lost 6 bases and J lost 0 bases. Material: peripheral blood. The chain combines TRBV5-1 with TRBJ1-1; 12 bases align to TRBD1. This receptor was taken from an elderly woman with active or convalescent COVID-19. The CDR3 DNA reads as TGCGCCAGCACCCGGGACAGGGGGCACCTGAACACTGAAGCTTTCTTT. Protein product: CASTRDRGHLNTEAFF.